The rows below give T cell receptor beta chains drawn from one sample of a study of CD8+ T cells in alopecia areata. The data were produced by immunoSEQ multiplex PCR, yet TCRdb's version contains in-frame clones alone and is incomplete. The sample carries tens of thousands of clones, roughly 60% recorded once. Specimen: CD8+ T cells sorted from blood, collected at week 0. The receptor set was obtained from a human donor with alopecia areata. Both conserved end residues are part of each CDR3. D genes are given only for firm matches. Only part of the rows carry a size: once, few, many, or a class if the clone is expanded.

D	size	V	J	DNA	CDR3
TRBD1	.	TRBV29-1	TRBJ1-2	TGCAGCGTTGAGGGTTCTGTGGGGGACAGGGTAGGTGGCTACACCTTC	CSVEGSVGDRVGGYTF
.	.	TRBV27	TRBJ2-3	TGTGCCAGCAGTGACGGGGTTGGCGCAGATACGCAGTATTTT	CASSDGVGADTQYF
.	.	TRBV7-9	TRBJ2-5	TGTGCCAGCAGCCCTCGCCCGGGACCGACCGAAGAGACCCAGTACTTC	CASSPRPGPTEETQYF
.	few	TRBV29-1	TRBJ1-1	TGCAGCGTTGAAGTTCCGTATTGGGATGAGAACACTGAAGCTTTCTTT	CSVEVPYWDENTEAFF
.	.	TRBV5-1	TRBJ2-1	TGCGCCAGCAGCTTCGGGACTGCCAATGAGCAGTTCTTC	CASSFGTANEQFF
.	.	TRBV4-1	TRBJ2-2	TGCGCCAGCAGCCAAGACGGCCCCGGGGAGCTGTTTTTT	CASSQDGPGELFF
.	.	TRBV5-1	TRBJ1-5	TGCGCCAGCAGCCTCGGACCGATTAGCAATCAGCCCCAGCATTTT	CASSLGPISNQPQHF
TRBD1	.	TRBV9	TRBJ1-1	TGTGCCAGCAGCGCCCAGGGGGCTGAAGCTTTCTTT	CASSAQGAEAFF
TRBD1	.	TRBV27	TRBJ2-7	TGTGCCAGCAGTGTCACAGGGGGAGAGCAGTACTTC	CASSVTGGEQYF
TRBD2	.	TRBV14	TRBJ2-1	TGTGCCAGCAGCCAAGATGTAGCGGGGATCAATGAGCAGTTCTTC	CASSQDVAGINEQFF
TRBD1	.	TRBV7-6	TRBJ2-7	TGTGCCACCCAGTCTCCAGGGGGTAGCGAGCAGTACTTC	CATQSPGGSEQYF
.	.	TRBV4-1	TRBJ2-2	TGCGCCAGCACCTTTTTAGAAAACACCGGGGAGCTGTTTTTT	CASTFLENTGELFF
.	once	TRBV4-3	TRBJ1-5	TGCGCCAGCAGCCAATGGGCGGGTTTGGGTAGCAATCAGCCCCAGCATTTT	CASSQWAGLGSNQPQHF
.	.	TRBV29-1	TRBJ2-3	TGCAGCGTTGAAGATCTGGGGGACAGCACAGATACGCAGTATTTT	CSVEDLGDSTDTQYF
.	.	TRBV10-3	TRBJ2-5	TGTGCCATCAGTGAGTCAGGTAGTCAAGAGACCCAGTACTTC	CAISESGSQETQYF
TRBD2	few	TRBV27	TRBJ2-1	TGTGCCAGCAGTTGGAGAGTAGCGGGACACTCCTACAATGAGCAGTTCTTC	CASSWRVAGHSYNEQFF
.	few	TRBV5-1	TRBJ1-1	TGCGCCAGCAGCTTGGCCGGGAGGGGCCTGAACACTGAAGCTTTCTTT	CASSLAGRGLNTEAFF
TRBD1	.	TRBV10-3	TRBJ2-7	TGTGCCATCAGTGACCCGGACAGGGCAAACTACGAGCAGTACTTC	CAISDPDRANYEQYF
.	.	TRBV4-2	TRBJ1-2	TGTGCCAGCAGCCTGGACGGAACACTCTATGGCTACACCTTC	CASSLDGTLYGYTF
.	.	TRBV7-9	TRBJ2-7	TGTGCCAGCAGCTCCGGGACCGTCTACGAGCAGTACTTC	CASSSGTVYEQYF
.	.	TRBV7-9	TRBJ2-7	TGTGCCAGCACCCGGTCGGGGTTCGAGCAGTACTTC	CASTRSGFEQYF
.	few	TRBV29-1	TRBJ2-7	TGCAGCGTTGATTCGGACGGCTCCTACGAGCAGTACTTC	CSVDSDGSYEQYF
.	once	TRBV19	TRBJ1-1	TGTGCCAGTAGTATTAATCGAGCGAACACTGAAGCTTTCTTT	CASSINRANTEAFF
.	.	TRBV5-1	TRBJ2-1	TGCGCCAGCAGCTTGGGGGGTTATGAGCAGTTCTTC	CASSLGGYEQFF
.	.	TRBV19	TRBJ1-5	TGTGCCAGTAAATCAGGGTCTCAGCCCCAGCATTTT	CASKSGSQPQHF
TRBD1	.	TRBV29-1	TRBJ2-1	TGCAGCGTCGCGGACAGGAGGCCGGTTTACAATGAGCAGTTCTTC	CSVADRRPVYNEQFF
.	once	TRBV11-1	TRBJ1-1	TGTGCCAGCAGCCTGGACACGAACACTGAAGCTTTCTTT	CASSLDTNTEAFF
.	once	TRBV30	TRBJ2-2	TGTGCCTGGAGTGGGGACTTCTACACCGGGGAGCTGTTTTTT	CAWSGDFYTGELFF
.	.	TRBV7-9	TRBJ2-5	TGTGCCAGCAGCCCGGGACTGGGGGAGACCCAGTACTTC	CASSPGLGETQYF
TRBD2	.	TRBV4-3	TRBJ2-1	TGCGCCAGCAGCCAAGGCGCTGAGCGGGGGGTTAACAATGAGCAGTTCTTC	CASSQGAERGVNNEQFF
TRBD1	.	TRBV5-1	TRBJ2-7	TGCGCCAGCAGCTTGGGGACAGGGATCCACGAGCAGTACTTC	CASSLGTGIHEQYF
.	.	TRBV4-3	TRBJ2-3	TGCGCCAGCAGCCAAGGAGGGGGGCACACAACGCAGTATTTT	CASSQGGGHTTQYF
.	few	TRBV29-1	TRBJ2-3	TGCAGCGTTGAAGATCGGGGGTGGAGCACAGATACGCAGTATTTT	CSVEDRGWSTDTQYF
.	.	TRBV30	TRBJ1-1	TGTGCCTGGAGCCCCCTGGGGGCCTCTGAAGCTTTCTTT	CAWSPLGASEAFF
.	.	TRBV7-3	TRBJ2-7	TGTGCCAGCAGTGAGGGAAGCGCCTACGAGCAGTACTTC	CASSEGSAYEQYF
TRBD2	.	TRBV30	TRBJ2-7	TGTGCCTACGCAGCGGGAGGGCCGGGGGAGCAGTACTTC	CAYAAGGPGEQYF
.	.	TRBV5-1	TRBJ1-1	TGCGCCAGCAGCTTGGAACAGAAACTCGGAAACACTGAAGCTTTCTTT	CASSLEQKLGNTEAFF
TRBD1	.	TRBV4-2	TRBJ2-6	TGTGCCAGCAGCCCGACAGGGATCAATCCCGGGGCCAACGTCCTGACTTTC	CASSPTGINPGANVLTF
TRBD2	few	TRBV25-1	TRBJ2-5	TGTGCCAGCAGTGAACGGACTAGCGGACAAGAGACCCAGTACTTC	CASSERTSGQETQYF
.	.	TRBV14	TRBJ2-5	TGTGCCAGCAGCCCCCACAGGGTCGGGGGCGAGACCCAGTACTTC	CASSPHRVGGETQYF
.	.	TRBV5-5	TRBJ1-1	TGTGCCAGCAGCTATGAACCCGGAAACTCTGAAGCTTTCTTT	CASSYEPGNSEAFF
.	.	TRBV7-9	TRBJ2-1	TGTGCCAGCAGGGGACGCCTTAGGAATGAGCAGTTCTTC	CASRGRLRNEQFF
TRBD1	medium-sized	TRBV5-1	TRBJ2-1	TGCGCCAGCAGCTTGCCCAGGGGGCTTGGTAATGAGCAGTTCTTC	CASSLPRGLGNEQFF
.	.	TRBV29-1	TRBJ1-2	TGCAGCGTTGTCAAGGGTAACTATGGCTACACCTTC	CSVVKGNYGYTF